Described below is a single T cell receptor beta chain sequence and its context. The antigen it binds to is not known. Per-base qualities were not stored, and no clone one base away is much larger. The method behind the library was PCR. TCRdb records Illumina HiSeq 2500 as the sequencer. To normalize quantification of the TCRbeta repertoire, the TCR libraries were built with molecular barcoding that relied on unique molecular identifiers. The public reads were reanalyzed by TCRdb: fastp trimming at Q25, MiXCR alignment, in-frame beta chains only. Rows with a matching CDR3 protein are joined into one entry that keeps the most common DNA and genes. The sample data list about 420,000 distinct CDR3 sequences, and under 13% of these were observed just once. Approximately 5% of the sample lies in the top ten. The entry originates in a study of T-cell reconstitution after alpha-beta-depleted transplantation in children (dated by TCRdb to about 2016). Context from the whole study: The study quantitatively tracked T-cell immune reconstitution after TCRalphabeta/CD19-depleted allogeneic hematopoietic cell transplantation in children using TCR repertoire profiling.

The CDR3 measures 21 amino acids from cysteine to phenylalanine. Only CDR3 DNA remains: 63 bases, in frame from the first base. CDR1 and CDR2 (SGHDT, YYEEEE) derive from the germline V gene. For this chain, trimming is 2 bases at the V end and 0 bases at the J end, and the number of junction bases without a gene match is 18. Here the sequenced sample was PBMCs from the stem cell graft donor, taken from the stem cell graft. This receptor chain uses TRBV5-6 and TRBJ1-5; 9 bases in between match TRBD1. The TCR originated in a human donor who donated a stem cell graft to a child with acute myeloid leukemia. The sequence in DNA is TGTGCCAGCAGCTTTCCGGGACAGGGATCCTCCGGGGCTTATAGCAATCAGCCCCAGCATTTT. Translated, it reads CASSFPGQGSSGAYSNQPQHF.